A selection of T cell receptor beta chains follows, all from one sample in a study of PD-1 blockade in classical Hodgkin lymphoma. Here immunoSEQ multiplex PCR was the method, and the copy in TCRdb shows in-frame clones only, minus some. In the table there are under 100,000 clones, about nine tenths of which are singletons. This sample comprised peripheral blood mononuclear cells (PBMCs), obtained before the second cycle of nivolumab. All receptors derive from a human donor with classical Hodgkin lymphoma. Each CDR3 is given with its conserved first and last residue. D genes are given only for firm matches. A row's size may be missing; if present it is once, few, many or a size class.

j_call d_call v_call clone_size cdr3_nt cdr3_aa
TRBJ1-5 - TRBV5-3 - TGTGCCAGAAGCTTGGGGCCAGGGGCGGGTGTTAGTCAGCCCCAGCATTTT CARSLGPGAGVSQPQHF
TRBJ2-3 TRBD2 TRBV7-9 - TGTGCCAGCAGCTGGCTCGTCGGACTAGGAAACACAGATACGCAGTATTTT CASSWLVGLGNTDTQYF
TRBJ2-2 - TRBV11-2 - TGTGCCAGCAGCTTAAAGCCCCACCCTACCCCCACCGGGGAGCTGTTTTTT CASSLKPHPTPTGELFF
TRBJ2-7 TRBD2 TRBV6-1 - TGTGCCAGCAGTGTCGCTAGCGGGAGGGACGAGCAGTACTTC CASSVASGRDEQYF
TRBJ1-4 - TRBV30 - TGTGCCTGGAGTGTACCTTCGAACCCCACAACTAATGAAAAACTGTTTTTT CAWSVPSNPTTNEKLFF
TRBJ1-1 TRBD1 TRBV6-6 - TGTGCCAGCAGTGGGACAGGGAGGGCCACTGAAGCTTTCTTT CASSGTGRATEAFF
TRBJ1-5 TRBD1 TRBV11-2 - TGTGCCAGCAGCTTAGGACAGGGGAAGGAGTTGCATTTT CASSLGQGKELHF
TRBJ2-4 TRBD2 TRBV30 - TGTGCCTGGAGTGTAAGGGTGGGGACTAAAGTAGCCAAAAACATTCAGTACTTC CAWSVRVGTKVAKNIQYF
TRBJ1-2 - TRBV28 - TGTGCCAGCAGTAAGCCAGGCAGAGGCTACACCTTC CASSKPGRGYTF
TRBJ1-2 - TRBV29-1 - TGCAGCGTTACTAAACGCCTGGACTACTATGGCTACACCTTC CSVTKRLDYYGYTF
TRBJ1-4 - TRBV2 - TGTGCCAGCAGTGCCGGGACAATCGGGGAAAAACTGTTTTTT CASSAGTIGEKLFF
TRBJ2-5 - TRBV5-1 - TGCGCCAGCAGCTTGAGGTGGCAGTGGGAGACCCAGTACTTC CASSLRWQWETQYF
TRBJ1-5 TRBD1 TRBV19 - TGTGCCAGTAGTACCGGGACAGGGGGAAGAGGCAATCAGCCCCAGCATTTT CASSTGTGGRGNQPQHF
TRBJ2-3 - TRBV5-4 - TGTGCCAGCAGCTTCTCCCGACAGGTACCCACAGATACGCAGTATTTT CASSFSRQVPTDTQYF
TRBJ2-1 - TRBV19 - TGTGCCAGTAGTGTAACTCGGGGTGGTGAGCAGTTCTTC CASSVTRGGEQFF
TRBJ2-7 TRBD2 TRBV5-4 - TGTGCCAGCAGCTTGGGACTAGCGGGAGACCCCTCCTACGAGCAGTACTTC CASSLGLAGDPSYEQYF
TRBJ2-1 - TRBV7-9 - TGTGCCAGCAGCTTACAAGGATCCTACAATGAGCAGTTCTTC CASSLQGSYNEQFF
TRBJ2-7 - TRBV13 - TGTGCCAGCAGCGTGTCCCTGGGAGAGCAGTACTTC CASSVSLGEQYF
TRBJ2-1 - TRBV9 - TGTGCCAGCAGCGTCCCCCCGGTCTTC CASSVPPVF
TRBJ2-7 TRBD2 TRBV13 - TGTGCCAGCAGCTTAATAACTAGCGGGCAAGCCTACGAGCAGTACTTC CASSLITSGQAYEQYF
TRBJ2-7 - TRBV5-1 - TGCGCCAGCAGCTTTCGGGAGCATGGGTGGGGGTTCGAGCAGTACTTC CASSFREHGWGFEQYF
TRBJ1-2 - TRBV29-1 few TGCAGCGTCCCCACCCCGGGCTCCAACTATGGCTACACCTTC CSVPTPGSNYGYTF
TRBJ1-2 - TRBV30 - TGTGCCTGGAGTGGCAGAGGGTCTTCTAGCTTTAACTATGGCTACACCTTC CAWSGRGSSSFNYGYTF
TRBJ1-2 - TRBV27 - TGTGCCACCAGAGGCTATGGCTACACCTTC CATRGYGYTF
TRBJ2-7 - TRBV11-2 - TGTGCCAGCAGCTTAAGCCCGGCAGGGGGGATCTACGAGCAGTACTTC CASSLSPAGGIYEQYF
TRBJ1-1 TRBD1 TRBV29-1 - TGCAGCGCTGGGACAGGTGAAGCTTTCTTT CSAGTGEAFF
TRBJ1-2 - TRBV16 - TGTGCCAGCAGCCTCAATTCCTATGGCTACACCTTC CASSLNSYGYTF
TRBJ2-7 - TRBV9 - TGTGCCAGCAGCGGCAAGATGCAGGTCTCCTACGAGCAGTACTTC CASSGKMQVSYEQYF
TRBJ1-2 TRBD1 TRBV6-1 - TGTGCCAGCAGTGAAATAGACAGGGCCTATGGCTACACCTTC CASSEIDRAYGYTF
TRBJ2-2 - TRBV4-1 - TGCGCCAGCAGCCAGAGGGGTTCGAACACCGGGGAGCTGTTTTTT CASSQRGSNTGELFF
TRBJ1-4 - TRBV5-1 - TGCGCCAGCAAGGCGAGGCGAGATGAAAAACTGTTTTTT CASKARRDEKLFF
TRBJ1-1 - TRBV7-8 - TGTGCCAGCAGCGCAATAGGGGGATCCTCGAACACTGAAGCTTTCTTT CASSAIGGSSNTEAFF
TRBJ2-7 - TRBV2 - TGTGCCAGCAGGGGCTCTTACGAGCAGTACTTC CASRGSYEQYF
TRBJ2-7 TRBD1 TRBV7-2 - TGTGCCAGCAGCTTAGTTCTCTCGTACAGGGGGCCCGGCGAGCAGTACTTC CASSLVLSYRGPGEQYF
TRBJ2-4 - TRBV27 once TGTGCCAGCAGTTTCCCTCACCTCCTAGCCAAAAACATTCAGTACTTC CASSFPHLLAKNIQYF
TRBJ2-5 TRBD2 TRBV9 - TGTGCCAGCAGCTCTTCGCGGGAGGCGGGAGAGACCCAGTACTTC CASSSSREAGETQYF
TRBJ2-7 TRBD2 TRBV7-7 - TGTGCTAGCAGCTTATTTGGGGGGGCCTACGAGCAGTACTTC CASSLFGGAYEQYF
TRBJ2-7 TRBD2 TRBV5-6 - TGTGCCAGCAGCTCCGGATCAGCGGGAGAGCAGTACTTC CASSSGSAGEQYF
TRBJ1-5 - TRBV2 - TGTGCCAGCAGTGAACAGGGTAGCAATCAGCCCCAGCATTTT CASSEQGSNQPQHF
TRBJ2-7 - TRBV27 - TGTGCCAGCAGGCGAAACTACGAGCAGTACTTC CASRRNYEQYF
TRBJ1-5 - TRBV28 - TGTGCCAGCAGTTTCGGGAGGGTTTCGCAGCCCCAGCATTTT CASSFGRVSQPQHF
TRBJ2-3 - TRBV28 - TGTGCCAGCAGTCCTTCAGGGGCTGGGGCCGGCGATACGCAGTATTTT CASSPSGAGAGDTQYF
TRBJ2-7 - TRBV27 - TGTGCCAGCAGTTGGGGTTACGAGCAGTACTTC CASSWGYEQYF
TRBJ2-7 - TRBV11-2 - TGTGCCAGCAGCTTAGACGGACTCTACGAGCAGTACTTC CASSLDGLYEQYF
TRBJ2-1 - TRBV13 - TGTGCCAGCGCCCTAGGGAATGAGCAGTTCTTC CASALGNEQFF
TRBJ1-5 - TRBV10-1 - TGCGCCAGCAGTGAGTCTGTGGGTCTTAATCAGCCCCAGCATTTT CASSESVGLNQPQHF
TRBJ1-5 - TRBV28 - TGTGCCAGCAGTTTATCTCGCAGGGGCAATCAGCCCCAGCATTTT CASSLSRRGNQPQHF
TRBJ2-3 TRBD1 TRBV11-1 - TGTGCCAGCGGACAGGGAACAGATACGCAGTATTTT CASGQGTDTQYF
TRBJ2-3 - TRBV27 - TGTGCCAGCAGTCGTTACACAGATACGCAGTATTTT CASSRYTDTQYF
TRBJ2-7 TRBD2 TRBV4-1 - TGCGCCAGCAGCCAAGTAGCGGGAGTGGGGGAGCAGTACTTC CASSQVAGVGEQYF
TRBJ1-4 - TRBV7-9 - TGTGCCAGCGGGGGGTTTGGTGAAAAACTGTTTTTT CASGGFGEKLFF
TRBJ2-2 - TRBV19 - TGTGCCAGTAGTGGACCTTACGGGGAGCTGTTTTTT CASSGPYGELFF
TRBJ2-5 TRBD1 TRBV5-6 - TGTGCCAGCAGCTTGGGAGGGACAGCCCTCAGGGAGACCCAGTACTTC CASSLGGTALRETQYF
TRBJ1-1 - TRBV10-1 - TGCGCCAGCGCGGTCGAGGAGGACACTGAAGCTTTCTTT CASAVEEDTEAFF